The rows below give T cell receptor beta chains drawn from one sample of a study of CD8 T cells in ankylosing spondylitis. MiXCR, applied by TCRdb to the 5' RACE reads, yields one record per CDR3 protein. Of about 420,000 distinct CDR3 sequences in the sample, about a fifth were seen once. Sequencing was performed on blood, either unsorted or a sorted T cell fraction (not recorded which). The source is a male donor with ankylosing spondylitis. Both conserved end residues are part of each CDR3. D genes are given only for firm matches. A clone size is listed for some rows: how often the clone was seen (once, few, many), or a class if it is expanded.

TGCGCCAGCAGACAAGTCGGGCTTCGAGGCAATACGCAGTATTTT	CASRQVGLRGNTQYF	few	TRBJ2-3	TRBV10-2	NA
TGTGCCAGCAGTTTCCTAGCGGGAGGGCCGGGTACCGGGGAGCTGTTTTTT	CASSFLAGGPGTGELFF	few	TRBJ2-2	TRBV27	TRBD2
TGCAGCGTCCAACAGGGGGCCGAGCAGTACTTC	CSVQQGAEQYF	many	TRBJ2-7	TRBV29-1	TRBD1
TGTGCCAGCAGTTTAAACCCGCCGGGCGAGCAGTACTTC	CASSLNPPGEQYF	few	TRBJ2-7	TRBV28	NA
TGTGCCAGCTCAACCGGGACTAGAACCTACGAGCAGTACTTC	CASSTGTRTYEQYF	few	TRBJ2-7	TRBV18	TRBD2
TGTGCCACCAGTGATCCGACAGGGAGCGGGGAGACCCAGTACTTC	CATSDPTGSGETQYF	few	TRBJ2-5	TRBV24-1	NA
TGTGCCAGCAGCCTACTGGCAGGGGGTGGTTCACCCCTCCACTTT	CASSLLAGGGSPLHF	few	TRBJ1-6	TRBV6-1	TRBD1
TGTGCCAGCAGCTCGGACAGGGGTTTTAGCAACACCGGGGAGCTGTTTTTT	CASSSDRGFSNTGELFF	NA	TRBJ2-2	TRBV5-6	TRBD1
TGTGCCAGCAGCCCAGTTCTGGGACTAGCAGCAGACGTCCTCGCAGATACGCAGTATTTT	CASSPVLGLAADVLADTQYF	NA	TRBJ2-3	TRBV11-1	TRBD2
TGTGCCAGCAGCTCTGGCCGGAACAATCAGCCCCAGCATTTT	CASSSGRNNQPQHF	NA	TRBJ1-5	TRBV3-1	NA
TGCAGTGCTAGCGGAGGGACTAGCGGGAGAAAAAACGAGCAGTACTTC	CSASGGTSGRKNEQYF	NA	TRBJ2-7	TRBV20-1	TRBD2
TGTGCCAGCAGTTTGTGGGAGGGCACAGATACGCAGTATTTT	CASSLWEGTDTQYF	NA	TRBJ2-3	TRBV12-3/TRBV12-4	NA
TGTGCCAGCAGTGATCCAGGGGTCCGGAATTACGAGCAGTACTTC	CASSDPGVRNYEQYF	many	TRBJ2-7	TRBV25-1	NA
TGTGCCAGCAGCCAAGTGCGAGACGGGGAGCTGTTTTTT	CASSQVRDGELFF	few	TRBJ2-2	TRBV3-1	NA
TGCAGCGCGCAGGGGGCAGGGAACACTGAAGCTTTCTTT	CSAQGAGNTEAFF	few	TRBJ1-1	TRBV29-1	TRBD1
TGTGCCAGCAGAGCTAATCCGGGCTATAGCAATCAGCCCCAGCATTTT	CASRANPGYSNQPQHF	NA	TRBJ1-5	TRBV2	NA
TGTGCTAGTGGTCCCCGGGACAGGTACAATGAGCAGTTCTTC	CASGPRDRYNEQFF	NA	TRBJ2-1	TRBV12-5	TRBD1
TGTGCCAGCAGCGGCGGCAGGTTGGGGGGCAATCAGCCCCAGCATTTT	CASSGGRLGGNQPQHF	NA	TRBJ1-5	TRBV12-3/TRBV12-4	NA
TGTGCCAGCAGCCCCCATCTAGCGGGAAACTCTGGGGCCAACGTCCTGACTTTC	CASSPHLAGNSGANVLTF	few	TRBJ2-6	TRBV3-1	TRBD2
TGCGCCAGCAGTAAGAGGGGGAGCACAGATACGCAGTATTTT	CASSKRGSTDTQYF	NA	TRBJ2-3	TRBV5-1	NA
TGTGCCAGCAGTTTAGGGCTGAAAGGGACCCAGTACTTC	CASSLGLKGTQYF	many	TRBJ2-5	TRBV12-3/TRBV12-4	NA
TGTGCCAGCAGTTACGCCCCCCAGGGATCAGTGAACACTGAAGCTTTCTTT	CASSYAPQGSVNTEAFF	NA	TRBJ1-1	TRBV6-2/TRBV6-3	NA
TGTGCCAGCAGTTTTCCACCGGGCAATGAGCAGTTCTTC	CASSFPPGNEQFF	many	TRBJ2-1	TRBV12-3/TRBV12-4	NA
TGTGCCAGCAGCCTGGGACAGGGAACCTATAATTCACCCCTCCACTTT	CASSLGQGTYNSPLHF	few	TRBJ1-6	TRBV6-1	TRBD1
TGCGCCAGCAGCGTCTGGGACCAGAACGAAAAACTGTTTTTT	CASSVWDQNEKLFF	NA	TRBJ1-4	TRBV5-1	NA
TGTGCCAGCAGTACCCGGAGTAGCGGAAATGAGCAGTTCTTC	CASSTRSSGNEQFF	NA	TRBJ2-1	TRBV12-3/TRBV12-4	NA
TGTGCCAGCAGACGACAGGGTGGGGGGTCCGAGCAGTACTTC	CASRRQGGGSEQYF	NA	TRBJ2-7	TRBV5-6	NA
TGCGCCAGCACCCAGCTAGGGACAGGTTCTATCGAGCAGTACTTC	CASTQLGTGSIEQYF	many	TRBJ2-7	TRBV5-1	TRBD1
TGCAGTGCAAGAAGGGAGTGGGAGACCCAGTACTTC	CSARREWETQYF	NA	TRBJ2-5	TRBV20-1	NA
TGTGCCAGCAGTCAATTAACAGGGACCGGCCGCCCAGAGACCCAGTACTTC	CASSQLTGTGRPETQYF	NA	TRBJ2-5	TRBV28	NA
TGTGCCAGCAGCGTAGTAACTAGCCTTCACAATGAGCAGTTCTTC	CASSVVTSLHNEQFF	few	TRBJ2-1	TRBV9	NA
TGTGCCAGCAGCGGTCTGGGGACTAGCGGGAGTTTAACTTACAATGAGCAGTTCTTC	CASSGLGTSGSLTYNEQFF	few	TRBJ2-1	TRBV9	TRBD2
TGCAGTGCTAGAGATCAGGGGGCGACTAATGAAAAACTGTTTTTT	CSARDQGATNEKLFF	NA	TRBJ1-4	TRBV20-1	TRBD1
TGCAGCGTTTTACTAAGGGGGGAAGCAGGAGGCTCCTACAATGAGCAGTTCTTC	CSVLLRGEAGGSYNEQFF	many	TRBJ2-1	TRBV29-1	NA
TGTGCCAGCAGCTCCCGACAGGGAGGGGCTCTTGAAGCTTTCTTT	CASSSRQGGALEAFF	NA	TRBJ1-1	TRBV7-3	TRBD1
TGTGCCAGCAGAGCCGGACTAGAGAGTAGCCACGAGCAGTACTTC	CASRAGLESSHEQYF	few	TRBJ2-7	TRBV12-3/TRBV12-4	TRBD2
TGTGCCAGCAGCAAACAGTACACAGATACGCAGTATTTT	CASSKQYTDTQYF	few	TRBJ2-3	TRBV7-9	NA
TGTGCCAGCAGAAGGGACACAGGGAATTCACCCCTCCACTTT	CASRRDTGNSPLHF	few	TRBJ1-6	TRBV6-1	NA
TGTGCCAGCAGCCCATATATAGAGAACACCGGGGAGCTGTTTTTT	CASSPYIENTGELFF	many	TRBJ2-2	TRBV5-6	NA
TGTGCCAGCAGCCCGCGATATAGTGAGCAGTTCTTC	CASSPRYSEQFF	few	TRBJ2-1	TRBV7-2	NA
TGTGCCAGCAGCTCGGACAGCATCCAAGAGACCCAGTACTTC	CASSSDSIQETQYF	NA	TRBJ2-5	TRBV7-2	NA